The T cell receptor (beta chain) under discussion was sequenced for a study of molecular identifiers for immune sequencing clone quantification. Study-level findings and limits: Clones that had above 20 RNA copies took up over 98% of effector molecules but under 1% in naive cells. Should identical TCR molecules share a barcode, the sizes of highly expanded clones could be underestimated.

The CDR3 length is 13 residues. Germline CDR1 GTSNPN, CDR2 SVGIG (reference sequence). Germline trimming cut 6 bases from V and 2 bases from J; bases unmatched to any gene: 5. TCRdb passed the PCR reads through MiXCR, listing each CDR3 protein once. The sample contains about 65,000 distinct CDR3 sequences, around 17% of which appear only once. This clonotype was seen many times. Its antigen is unknown. Naive CD8 T cell sorting was performed on the CD8+CD4-CCR7+CD45RA+ phenotype. The V call is TRBV30, the J call TRBJ2-7; 9 bases match TRBD1. The sequenced sample consisted of naive CD8+ T cells from blood, with Jurkat cell RNA spiked in. Sample subset: FACS-sorted CD8+CD4-CCR7+CD45RA+ naive T cells. This clonotype originated in a human donor in good health. Some libraries in this study had Jurkat cell RNA spiked in. The chain's CDR3 is CACRRDRAYEQYF. In DNA, the CDR3 is TGTGCCTGCCGCCGGGACAGGGCCTACGAGCAGTACTTC.